This TCR beta chain was retrieved from a study of T cells in Graves' hyperthyroidism and ophthalmopathy. About the research overall: Upon initial diagnosis and before any treatment, peripheral blood was collected.

This clonotype was seen repeatedly, ten times or more. Graves' hyperthyroidism qualified as stable when ophthalmopathy did not progress within 18 months. Patients were excluded because of uncontrolled infection, other autoimmune disease, pregnancy or lactation. The PBMCs had their origin in 10 ml of fresh peripheral blood. Regions amplified from RNA transcripts were the TCR beta CDR3 regions. RT-PCR in the first round (using the HTBI primer set) targeted the TCR CDR3. TCRdb independently ran MiXCR on the multiplex PCR reads; one entry per CDR3 protein. The table records about 200,000 distinct CDR3 sequences, 17% of them present only once. Sequences were obtained from blood. The receptor comes from a man aged 50-60 years with Graves' hyperthyroidism.

CDR3 residues: CASSLSAGALNTEAFF. In DNA, the CDR3 is TGTGCCAGCAGTTTATCGGCAGGGGCGCTGAACACTGAAGCTTTCTTT. V is TRBV27 and J is TRBJ1-1; perhaps TRBD1 as D (6 bases). The V end lost 0 bases, the J end lost 0 bases, and 11 bases lay between the germline ends. The germline CDR1 and CDR2 sequences are MNHEY and SMNVEV (reference sequence). The CDR3 sequence is 16 residues long.